Listed below are T cell receptor beta chains from one sample, sequenced in a study of shared clonotypes between healthy human individuals. Method: immunoSEQ multiplex PCR; TCRdb's copy keeps in-frame clones and lacks some. The table shows over a million clones, with over 95% occurring only once. Specimen: naive CD4+ T cells sorted from blood. The receptors here all came from a man aged 25-45 years in good health. Each CDR3 is given with its conserved first and last residue. Fields, in order: J gene, V gene, CDR3 protein.

TRBJ2-3,TRBV9,CASSVNPTRPDTQYF
TRBJ1-2,TRBV11-1,CASSALRTGDGYTF
TRBJ2-3,TRBV7-3,CASSSSGLHTDTQYF
TRBJ1-2,TRBV30,CAWSVVDWLGQGDYGYTF
TRBJ1-2,TRBV27,CASSLSISGVYGYTF
TRBJ2-7,TRBV28,CASSDRLAGVAYEQYF
TRBJ2-7,TRBV2,CASSEARLIEQYF
TRBJ1-3,TRBV7-2,CASSLEHLPMTGNTIYF
TRBJ2-1,TRBV14,CASSEMGGRGNEQFF
TRBJ1-2,TRBV28,CASIPGSRRVGYTF
TRBJ2-1,TRBV27,CASTETHGFTYNEQFF
TRBJ2-7,TRBV7-9,CASRQGGEQYF
TRBJ2-1,TRBV4-3,CASSQVTGGNEQFF
TRBJ1-2,TRBV19,CASSPSNRGLNGYTF
TRBJ2-7,TRBV29-1,CSVEDQAGGRTYEQYF
TRBJ2-1,TRBV29-1,CSVDHSSGRAHNEQFF
TRBJ2-3,TRBV7-9,CASSSIRDRGTDTQYF
TRBJ2-5,TRBV27,CASSPGESVWTQYF
TRBJ2-5,TRBV7-3,CASSFHPTGLETQYF
TRBJ2-7,TRBV6-1,CASTRLAETYEQYF
TRBJ2-2,TRBV13,CASSVKGGTGELFF
TRBJ2-7,TRBV5-1,CASRGSTSYEQYF
TRBJ1-2,TRBV9,CASSVGWAGWNYGYTF
TRBJ2-3,TRBV6-1,CASRIGTGLDTQYF
TRBJ2-7,TRBV30,CASTGGGPYEQYF
TRBJ2-7,TRBV5-1,CASSSPLGRTGFSSYEQYF
TRBJ1-1,TRBV18,CASSPALVGTEAFF
TRBJ1-2,TRBV5-4,CASSLPSSRRQPLLSYGYTF
TRBJ1-5,TRBV27,CASSFSPNQPQHF
TRBJ1-4,TRBV14,CASSTRGWGGAPTNEKLFF
TRBJ1-2,TRBV6-1,CASSLGSYGYTF
TRBJ2-2,TRBV5-4,CASSLELARVTGELFF
TRBJ1-4,TRBV5-1,CASSARDRGRTNEKLFF
TRBJ1-1,TRBV5-1,CASSLGFGIEAFF
TRBJ2-2,TRBV6-8,CASSRTVLAGEITGELFF
TRBJ2-2,TRBV29-1,CSVPGTGTGELFF
TRBJ2-5,TRBV9,CASSVGGQETQYF
TRBJ2-5,TRBV18,CASSPRGEETQYF
TRBJ2-1,TRBV5-1,CASSLGTSSQFF
TRBJ1-5,TRBV7-2,CASSLVSGGLYSNQPQHF
TRBJ2-4,TRBV7-2,CASSSAFRRGIQYF
TRBJ2-3,TRBV19,CASSIVLAGGPLSTDTQYF
TRBJ2-7,TRBV7-2,CASSLYGPNYEQYF
TRBJ2-3,TRBV19,CASSIRDSIGTDTQYF
TRBJ2-5,TRBV5-6,CASSPGPQETQYF
TRBJ2-2,TRBV7-9,CASSLNGITGELFF
TRBJ2-1,TRBV2,CASSTQLSNEQFF
TRBJ2-7,TRBV9,CASSVSGQSYEQYF
TRBJ1-5,TRBV5-8,CASSLWDSNQPQHF
TRBJ2-1,TRBV7-3,CASSLGGRGFEQFF
TRBJ2-3,TRBV7-3,CASSLTRTDYTDTQYF
TRBJ2-1,TRBV28,CASSLRPRGYREFF
TRBJ2-7,TRBV11-2,CASEGRASYEQYF